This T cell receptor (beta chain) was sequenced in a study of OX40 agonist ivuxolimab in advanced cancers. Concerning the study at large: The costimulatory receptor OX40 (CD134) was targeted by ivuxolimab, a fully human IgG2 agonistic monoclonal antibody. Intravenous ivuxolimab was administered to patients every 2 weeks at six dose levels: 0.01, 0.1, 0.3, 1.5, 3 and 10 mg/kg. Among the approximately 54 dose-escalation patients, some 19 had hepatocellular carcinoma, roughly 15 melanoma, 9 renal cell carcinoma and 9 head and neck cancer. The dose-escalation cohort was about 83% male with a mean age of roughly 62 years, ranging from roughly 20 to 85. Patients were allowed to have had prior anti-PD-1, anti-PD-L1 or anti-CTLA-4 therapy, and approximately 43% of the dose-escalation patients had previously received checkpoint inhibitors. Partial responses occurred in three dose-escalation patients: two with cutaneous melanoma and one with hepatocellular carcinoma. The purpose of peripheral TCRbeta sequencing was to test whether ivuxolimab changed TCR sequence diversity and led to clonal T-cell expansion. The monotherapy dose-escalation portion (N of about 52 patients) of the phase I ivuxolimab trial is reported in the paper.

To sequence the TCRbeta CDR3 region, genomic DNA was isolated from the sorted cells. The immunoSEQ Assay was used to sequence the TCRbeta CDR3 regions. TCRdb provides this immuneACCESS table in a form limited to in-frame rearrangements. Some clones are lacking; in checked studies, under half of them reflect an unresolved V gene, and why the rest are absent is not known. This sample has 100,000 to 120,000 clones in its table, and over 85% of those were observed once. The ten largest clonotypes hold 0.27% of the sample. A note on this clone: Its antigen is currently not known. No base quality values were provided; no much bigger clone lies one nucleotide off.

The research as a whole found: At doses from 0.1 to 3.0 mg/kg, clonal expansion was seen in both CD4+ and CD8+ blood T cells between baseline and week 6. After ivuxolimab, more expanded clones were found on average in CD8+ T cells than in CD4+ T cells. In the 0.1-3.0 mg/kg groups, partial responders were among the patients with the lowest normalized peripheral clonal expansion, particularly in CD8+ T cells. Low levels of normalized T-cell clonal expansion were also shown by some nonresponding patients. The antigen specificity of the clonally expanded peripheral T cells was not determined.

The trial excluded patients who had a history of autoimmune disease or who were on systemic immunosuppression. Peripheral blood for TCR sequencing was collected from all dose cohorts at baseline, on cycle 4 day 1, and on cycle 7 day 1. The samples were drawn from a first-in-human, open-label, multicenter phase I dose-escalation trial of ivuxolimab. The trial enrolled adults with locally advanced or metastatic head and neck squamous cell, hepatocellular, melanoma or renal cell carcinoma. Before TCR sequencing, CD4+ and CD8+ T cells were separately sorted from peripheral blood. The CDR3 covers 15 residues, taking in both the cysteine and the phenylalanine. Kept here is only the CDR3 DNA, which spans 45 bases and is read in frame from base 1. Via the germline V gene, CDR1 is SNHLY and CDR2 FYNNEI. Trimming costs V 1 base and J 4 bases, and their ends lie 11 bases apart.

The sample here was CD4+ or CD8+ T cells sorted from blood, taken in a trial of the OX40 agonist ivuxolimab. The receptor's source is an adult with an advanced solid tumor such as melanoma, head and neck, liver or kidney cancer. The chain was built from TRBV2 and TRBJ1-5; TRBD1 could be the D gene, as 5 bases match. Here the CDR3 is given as CASSEGGQTNQPQHF. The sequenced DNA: TGTGCCAGCAGTGAAGGGGGCCAGACAAATCAGCCCCAGCATTTT. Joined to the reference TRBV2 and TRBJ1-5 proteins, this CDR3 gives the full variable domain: EPEVTQTPSHQVTQMGQEVILRCVPISNHLYFYWYRQILGQKVEFLVSFYNNEISEKSEIFDDQFSVERPDGSNFTLKIRSTKLEDSAMYFCASSEGGQTNQPQHFGDGTRLSIL.